The 15 T cell receptor beta chains given below trace back to one sample, sequenced in a study of blood T cells in healthy people across ages. PCR was performed a second time for about 6 to 12 cycles using a sample-barcoded 5' primer and a J-beta primer mix. TCRdb processed the 5' RACE reads anew with MiXCR; each CDR3 protein has one entry. The sample consists of a few hundred thousand distinct CDR3 sequences, over 45% of them appearing once. Material for sequencing was blood. The receptors originated from a man aged 55 to 70 in good health.

This clonotype was observed a few times. The chain has TRBV6-6 and TRBJ2-5; TRBD2 matches 11 bases. V gave up 10 bases and J gave up 4 bases; unmatched junction bases: 5. Germline CDR1 is MNHNY and CDR2 is SVGAGI (reference sequence). The CDR3 has 13 residues. CDR3 nucleotides: TGTGCCACCTTAGCGGGGGGGCTAGAGACCCAGTACTTC. This translates into CATLAGGLETQYF.

Of note for this clonotype: This clone may be a read error of a much larger clone one base away. For the CDR3, the DNA is TGTGTCAGCAGCTCCCAGGGGGCAATAAGTTATGGCTACACCTTC. It codes for CVSSSQGAISYGYTF. The chain joins TRBV11-2 to TRBJ1-2; 8 bases fit TRBD1. Germline V gives CDR1 SGHAT, CDR2 FQNNGV. This CDR3 contains 15 residues.

In this sample, this clonotype turned up a few times. The DNA for the CDR3 is TGTGCCAGTAGTACCGCTAGCGGGCAGACCTACGAGCAGTACTTC. The encoded protein is CASSTASGQTYEQYF. The chain employs TRBV19 and TRBJ2-7, with 8 positions matching TRBD2. There are 15 residues in the CDR3. From germline, CDR1 is LNHDA and CDR2 SQIVND (reference sequence). Germline trimming cut 4 bases from V and 2 bases from J; bases unmatched to any gene: 7.

In nucleotides, the CDR3 is TGTGCCAGCAGCCAAGATCTCATGGGATACGAGCAGTACTTC. It is translated as CASSQDLMGYEQYF. This chain uses TRBV4-2 with TRBJ2-5; unclear D gene. Gene TRBJ2-7 matches the end of the DNA better, so the J call may be wrong. This CDR3 contains 14 residues. Germline V CDR1 and CDR2: LGHNA, YNFKEQ.

The V and J genes are TRBV13 and TRBJ2-5; TRBD1 agrees at 7 bases. V was clipped by 3 bases and J by 4 bases; unmatched bases: 11. The CDR3 covers 16 residues. The V gene's germline CDR1 is PRHDT and CDR2 FYEKMQ (reference sequence). The CDR3 nucleotides are TGTGCCAGCAGCTTCAACACAGGGGCCTTCCGAGAGACCCAGTACTTC. Amino acid sequence: CASSFNTGAFRETQYF.

This sequence joins TRBV28 and TRBJ2-3, with 9 positions matching TRBD1. The CDR3 totals 14 residues. The junction had 5 bases not matched to a gene; V was cut back by 5 bases and J by 5 bases. The germline V gene has CDR1 MDHEN and CDR2 SYDVKM. The CDR3 bases are TGTGCCAGCAGTAGACAGGGGGGAGTAGATACGCAGTATTTT. It is translated as CASSRQGGVDTQYF.

Notes on this clonotype: With a much larger clone just one base away, this may be a read error. This chain joins TRBV12-3 or TRBV12-4 and TRBJ2-6; D is unresolved. CDR3 size: 13 residues. V shed 6 bases and J shed 15 bases, with 18 bases lying between them. In nucleotides, the CDR3 is TGTGCCAGCAGGCGCCGTCGAGGAGTGGGCCTGACTTTC. It is translated as CASRRRRGVGLTF.

The chain recombines TRBV24-1 with TRBJ1-5; D ambiguous. V lost 4 bases and J lost 0, with 18 bases in between. Germline lookup yields CDR1 KGHDR and CDR2 SFDVKD. The CDR3 totals 18 residues. The CDR3 loop is CATSELYPRVYSNQPQHF. The CDR3 bases are TGTGCCACCAGTGAATTATACCCAAGGGTTTATAGCAATCAGCCCCAGCATTTT.

This clonotype was picked up one time. The V call is TRBV11-2, the J call TRBJ2-5, with D uncertain. Trimming shortened V by 4 bases and J by 1 base, and 13 bases separated the two germline ends. This CDR3 is built from 15 residues. The V gene's germline CDR1 is SGHAT and CDR2 FQNNGV. CDR3 in amino acids: CASSWVVIPQETQYF. The CDR3 coding sequence is TGTGCCAGCAGCTGGGTCGTAATACCCCAAGAGACCCAGTACTTC.

This clonotype occurred many times. This sequence joins TRBV13 and TRBJ1-2; the D is unclear. V lost 1 base to trimming and J lost 8 bases, with 8 bases between them. The CDR3 loop spans 12 amino acids. CDR1 PRHDT and CDR2 FYEKMQ come from the germline V gene (reference sequence). CDR3: CASSLAGSGYTF. DNA of the CDR3: TGTGCCAGCAGCTTAGCGGGAAGCGGCTACACCTTC.

The chain carries TRBV20-1 and TRBJ2-7, with TRBD2 matching over 13 bases. J lost 6 bases, V lost 5 bases, and 7 bases had no gene match. CDR3 length: 14 amino acids. The germline V gene encodes CDR1 DFQATT and CDR2 SNEGSKA (reference sequence). The chain's CDR3 is CSAPTSGRPGEQYF. In DNA form, the CDR3 reads TGCAGTGCTCCGACTAGCGGGAGGCCGGGCGAGCAGTACTTC.

The chain joins TRBV4-1 to TRBJ2-2, with D unresolved. This CDR3 region has 15 residues. Trimming left V 0 bases short and J 7 bases short, with 12 bases between. CDR1 is MGHRA, CDR2 YSYEKL, per germline. The CDR3 DNA is TGCGCCAGCAGCCAAGATTCGTGGCGAGGCGGGGAGCTGTTTTTT. Translation gives CASSQDSWRGGELFF.

The genes are TRBV9 and TRBJ2-1; 8 bases line up with TRBD1. V dropped 0 bases and J dropped 9; count of bases not matched to a gene: 11. This CDR3 has 16 residues. Germline assignment: CDR1 SGDLS and CDR2 YYNGEE. The CDR3 DNA follows: TGTGCCAGCAGCGTAGTATCCCAGGGGGCGTTGGGTGAGCAGTTCTTC. Encoded protein: CASSVVSQGALGEQFF.

Note on this clonotype: One end of the junction fails to match germline, which may point to a read error. The chain links TRBV7-2 to TRBJ2-5; 14 nucleotides align to TRBD2. The CDR3 runs 18 residues. The germline gives CDR1 SGHTA, CDR2 FQGNSA. The CDR3 sequence is CASSLSPGTSGSQETQNF. CDR3 in DNA: TGTGCCAGCAGCTTATCCCCCGGGACTAGCGGGAGTCAAGAGACCCAGAACTTC.

Details on this clonotype: A much larger clone differs from this one at a single base, so this may be a read error. The V call is TRBV28, the J call TRBJ2-7; D is perhaps TRBD2 (5 bases). V was trimmed by 4 bases and J by 3 bases, leaving 16 bases between them. The CDR3 loop spans 15 amino acids. Germline-derived CDR1 and CDR2 are MDHEN and SYDVKM. The CDR3 protein is CASSSPGSVHYEQYF. CDR3 sequence (DNA): TGTGCCAGCAGTTCCCCGGGGTCCGTCCACTACGAGCAGTACTTC.